The rows below give T cell receptor beta chains drawn from one sample of a study of T cell responses to AZD1222 COVID-19 vaccine. Method: immunoSEQ multiplex PCR; TCRdb's copy keeps in-frame clones and lacks some. The table lists 100,000 or so clones, about 88% of them singletons. This sample comprised peripheral blood, obtained 28 days after the second AZD1222 dose. These receptor sequences come from an adult who received the AZD1222 COVID-19 vaccine. CDR3s include the opening cysteine and the closing phenylalanine or tryptophan. The D gene is left open where the match is weak. Part of the rows lack a size; the others show once, few, many or a class for expanded clones.

D,size,J,V,CDR3,DNA
-,once,TRBJ1-5,TRBV7-8,CASSSRGNQPQHF,TGTGCCAGCAGCTCTCGGGGTAATCAGCCCCAGCATTTT
TRBD1,-,TRBJ1-3,TRBV4-3,CASSSLPGTGAPGNTIYF,TGCGCCAGCAGCTCCCTCCCCGGGACAGGGGCCCCTGGAAACACCATATATTTT
TRBD1,-,TRBJ2-1,TRBV27,CASSRPRDRDDEQFF,TGTGCCAGCAGTCGACCCCGGGACAGGGATGATGAGCAGTTCTTC
-,-,TRBJ1-1,TRBV12-3/TRBV12-4,CASSLYTEAFF,TGTGCCAGCAGTTTATACACTGAAGCTTTCTTT
TRBD1,once,TRBJ1-5,TRBV4-1,CASSRTRDSVEREHF,TGCGCCAGCAGCCGGACAAGGGACAGCGTAGAAAGGGAGCATTTT
-,-,TRBJ2-7,TRBV10-2,CASSEEREQYF,TGCGCCAGCAGTGAGGAGCGGGAGCAGTACTTC
TRBD1,-,TRBJ2-6,TRBV28,CASSFSPDRGHSVNSGANVLTF,TGTGCCAGCAGTTTCTCCCCCGACAGGGGGCATAGTGTAAACTCTGGGGCCAACGTCCTGACTTTC
TRBD1,-,TRBJ1-6,TRBV28,CASSPFGQGVYNSPLHF,TGTGCCAGCAGCCCGTTCGGACAGGGGGTCTATAATTCACCCCTCCACTTT
-,-,TRBJ2-7,TRBV4-1,CASSQEEGTAQYF,TGCGCCAGCAGCCAAGAGGAGGGAACAGCGCAGTACTTC
TRBD1,-,TRBJ2-7,TRBV5-1,CASSLEGTGSYEQYF,TGCGCCAGCAGCTTGGAAGGGACAGGGTCCTACGAGCAGTACTTC
TRBD1,-,TRBJ2-1,TRBV27,CASSSSGTGSYNEQFF,TGTGCCAGCAGCTCTTCCGGGACAGGTTCCTACAATGAGCAGTTCTTC
-,-,TRBJ1-2,TRBV6-6,CASSTRQDRYGYTF,TGTGCCAGCAGTACCCGACAGGATCGCTATGGCTACACCTTC
-,-,TRBJ2-7,TRBV15,CATSSFQGQGSEQYF,TGTGCCACCAGCAGCTTTCAGGGCCAAGGAAGCGAGCAGTACTTC
-,-,TRBJ1-2,TRBV7-9,CASSLFEYRGPYGYTF,TGTGCCAGCAGCTTATTTGAGTATCGGGGCCCCTATGGCTACACCTTC
-,-,TRBJ2-1,TRBV7-6,CASSLVSAANEQFF,TGTGCCAGCAGCTTAGTTTCGGCGGCCAATGAGCAGTTCTTC
TRBD1,-,TRBJ2-7,TRBV5-1,CASSGPGQGIDTYYEQYF,TGCGCCAGCAGCGGGCCGGGACAGGGGATAGACACCTACTACGAGCAGTACTTC
TRBD1,-,TRBJ1-2,TRBV11-2,CASSADRELFGYTF,TGTGCCAGCAGCGCGGACAGGGAGCTTTTTGGCTACACCTTC
-,-,TRBJ2-1,TRBV28,CASRGSNYNEQFF,TGTGCCAGCAGAGGATCGAACTACAATGAGCAGTTCTTC
TRBD2,-,TRBJ2-1,TRBV29-1,CSAITSGRRNEQFF,TGCAGCGCGATAACTAGCGGGAGGCGGAATGAGCAGTTCTTC
-,-,TRBJ2-1,TRBV7-2,CASSQTYVNEQFF,TGTGCCAGCAGCCAGACCTATGTGAATGAGCAGTTCTTC
-,once,TRBJ1-5,TRBV27,CASRLTGNQPQHF,TGTGCCAGCAGACTCACGGGAAATCAGCCCCAGCATTTT
-,-,TRBJ1-3,TRBV18,CASSPETWVTIYF,TGTGCCAGCTCACCGGAAACCTGGGTCACCATATATTTT
-,-,TRBJ1-5,TRBV9,CASSPGGHQPQHF,TGTGCCAGCAGCCCCGGGGGGCATCAGCCCCAGCATTTT
-,-,TRBJ1-1,TRBV7-2,CASSLERLNTEAFF,TGTGCCAGCAGCTTAGAACGGCTGAACACTGAAGCTTTCTTT
-,-,TRBJ1-2,TRBV9,CASSTGWGGGRTF,TGTGCCAGCAGCACCGGTTGGGGCGGGGGGCGTACCTTC
TRBD1,-,TRBJ2-5,TRBV18,CASSSDRGRVRETQYF,TGTGCCAGCTCGTCGGACAGGGGCCGTGTCAGGGAGACCCAGTACTTC
-,-,TRBJ2-6,TRBV19,CASSGFTGSSGANVLTF,TGTGCCAGTAGTGGATTCACAGGTTCCTCTGGGGCCAACGTCCTGACTTTC
TRBD1,-,TRBJ1-2,TRBV5-4,CASSPRGGGNGYTF,TGTGCCAGCAGCCCCCGTGGAGGGGGCAATGGCTACACCTTC
-,-,TRBJ1-3,TRBV19,CASSPLTGSGNTIYF,TGTGCCAGTAGTCCATTAACAGGATCTGGAAACACCATATATTTT
-,-,TRBJ1-4,TRBV7-2,CASRTRGDNEKLFF,TGTGCCAGCAGGACAAGAGGGGATAATGAAAAACTGTTTTTT
-,-,TRBJ1-2,TRBV2,CASSSGTSNYGYTF,TGTGCCAGCAGTTCCGGGACGTCCAACTATGGCTACACCTTC
-,-,TRBJ1-2,TRBV27,CASSSGSGGRGYGYTF,TGTGCCAGCAGTTCCGGCTCTGGGGGGCGCGGGTATGGCTACACCTTC
-,-,TRBJ1-2,TRBV24-1,CATSGGLGYTF,TGTGCCACCAGTGGGGGGCTTGGCTACACCTTC
-,-,TRBJ2-7,TRBV5-4,CASSLGTVSYEQYF,TGTGCCAGCAGCCTGGGGACGGTCTCCTACGAGCAGTACTTC
-,-,TRBJ1-5,TRBV5-5,CASSPITGQGNQPQHF,TGTGCCAGCAGCCCTATAACAGGGCAAGGCAATCAGCCCCAGCATTTT
-,-,TRBJ1-2,TRBV6-1,CASSPGGQPYGYTF,TGTGCCAGCAGCCCGGGAGGACAGCCGTATGGCTACACCTTC
-,once,TRBJ2-7,TRBV11-2,CASSLGSGKAYEQYF,TGTGCCAGCAGCTTAGGGTCAGGGAAGGCCTACGAGCAGTACTTC
-,-,TRBJ2-7,TRBV11-2,CASSPSGVEQYF,TGTGCCAGCAGCCCGTCAGGGGTCGAGCAGTACTTC
TRBD1,-,TRBJ2-6,TRBV5-1,CASSLVPGGAGANVLTF,TGCGCCAGCAGCTTGGTTCCAGGGGGCGCTGGGGCCAACGTCCTGACTTTC
-,once,TRBJ1-5,TRBV19,CASSIAGRAQPQHF,TGTGCCAGTAGTATAGCGGGGAGGGCTCAGCCCCAGCATTTT
-,-,TRBJ2-3,TRBV21-1,CASSLEGRAGDTQYF,TGTGCCAGCAGCCTTGAGGGACGGGCGGGAGATACGCAGTATTTT
TRBD1,few,TRBJ2-1,TRBV6-2/TRBV6-3,CASSKGQDYNEQFF,TGTGCCAGCAGTAAGGGACAGGACTACAATGAGCAGTTCTTC
-,-,TRBJ2-3,TRBV10-3,CAISTGTASTDTQYF,TGTGCCATCAGTACCGGGACGGCTTCCACAGATACGCAGTATTTT